This T cell receptor (beta chain) appears in the sequencing data of a study of graft-versus-host responses after intestinal transplantation. At the level of the study: Anti-thymocyte globulin served as induction for all recipients, who then took tacrolimus and steroids for two to three years.

The assay was immunoSEQ multiplex PCR, and TCRdb's table has in-frame clones only and misses some. Of roughly 50,000 clones listed, more than 80% are singletons. Details on this clone: Its specificity is not known.

The CDR3 covers 18 residues. Germline CDR1 reads LGHNT; CDR2 reads FRNRAP. The V gene lost 0 bases and the J gene lost 4 bases, with 19 bases spanning the gap. Whole-study findings and limits: Patients with graft-donor T cell macrochimerism had high graft-versus-host to host-versus-graft clonal ratios in allografts. Peak levels of circulating GvH clones tracked with early post-transplant HvG declines. Detection of GvH clones occurred in recipient marrow, and some had their first appearance in ileum or blood.

The input for sequencing was PBMCs, taken roughly 95 weeks after intestinal transplant. This rearrangement joins TRBV12-5 to TRBJ1-5; no reliable D call. The clonotype originates from a human patient who received an intestinal transplant, so some T cells may come from the graft donor. The CDR3 spells CASGLVMNFWETNQPQHF. The CDR3, as DNA: TGTGCTAGTGGTTTGGTAATGAATTTTTGGGAGACTAATCAGCCCCAGCATTTT.